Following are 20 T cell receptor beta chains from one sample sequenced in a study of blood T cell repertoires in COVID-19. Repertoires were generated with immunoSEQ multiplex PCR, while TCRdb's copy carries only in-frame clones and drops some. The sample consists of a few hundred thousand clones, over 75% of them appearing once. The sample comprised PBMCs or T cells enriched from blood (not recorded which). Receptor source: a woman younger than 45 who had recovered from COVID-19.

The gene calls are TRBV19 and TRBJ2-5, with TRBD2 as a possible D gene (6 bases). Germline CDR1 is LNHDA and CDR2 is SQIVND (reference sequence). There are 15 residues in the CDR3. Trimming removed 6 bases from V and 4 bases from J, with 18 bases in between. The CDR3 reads CASSRKDYGRETQYF. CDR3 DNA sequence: TGTGCCAGTAGCCGAAAGGACTACGGGAGAGAGACCCAGTACTTC.

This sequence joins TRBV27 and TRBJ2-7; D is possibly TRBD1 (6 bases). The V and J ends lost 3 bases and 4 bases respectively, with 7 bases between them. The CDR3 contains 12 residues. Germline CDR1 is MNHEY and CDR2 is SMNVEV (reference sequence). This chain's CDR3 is CASSFRGYEQYF. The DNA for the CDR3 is TGTGCCAGCAGTTTTAGGGGGTACGAGCAGTACTTC.

CDR3 amino acids: CASSSSPASRLTDTQYF. CDR3 DNA: TGCGCCAGCAGCTCCTCCCCGGCTAGCCGCCTCACAGATACGCAGTATTTT. The chain employs TRBV5-1 and TRBJ2-3, with TRBD2 as a possible D gene (5 bases). CDR1 is SGHRS and CDR2 is YFSETQ in the germline V gene. There are 17 residues in the CDR3. Trimming left V 3 bases short and J 2 bases short, with 19 bases between.

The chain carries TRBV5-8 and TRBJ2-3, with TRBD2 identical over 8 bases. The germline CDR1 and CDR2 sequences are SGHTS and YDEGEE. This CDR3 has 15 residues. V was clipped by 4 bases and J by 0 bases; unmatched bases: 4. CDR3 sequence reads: CASSVTSGSTDTQYF. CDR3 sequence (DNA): TGTGCCAGCAGCGTCACTAGCGGTAGCACAGATACGCAGTATTTT.

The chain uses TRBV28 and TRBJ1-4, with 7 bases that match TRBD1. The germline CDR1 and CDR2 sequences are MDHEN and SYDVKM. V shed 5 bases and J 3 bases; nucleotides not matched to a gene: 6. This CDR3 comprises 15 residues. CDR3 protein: CASSAPGQSNEKLFF. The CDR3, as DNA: TGTGCCAGCAGTGCTCCGGGACAGTCTAATGAAAAACTGTTTTTT. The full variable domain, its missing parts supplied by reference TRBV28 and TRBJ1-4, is DVKVTQSSRYLVKRTGEKVFLECVQDMDHENMFWYRQDPGLGLRLIYFSYDVKMKEKGDIPEGYSVSREKKERFSLILESASTNQTSMYLCASSAPGQSNEKLFFGSGTQLSVL.

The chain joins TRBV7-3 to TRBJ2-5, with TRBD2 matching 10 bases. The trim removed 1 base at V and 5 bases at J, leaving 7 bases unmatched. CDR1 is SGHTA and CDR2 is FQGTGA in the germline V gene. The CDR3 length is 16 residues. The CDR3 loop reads CASSLIPAGGSETQYF. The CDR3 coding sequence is TGTGCCAGCAGCTTAATTCCAGCGGGGGGGTCGGAGACCCAGTACTTC.

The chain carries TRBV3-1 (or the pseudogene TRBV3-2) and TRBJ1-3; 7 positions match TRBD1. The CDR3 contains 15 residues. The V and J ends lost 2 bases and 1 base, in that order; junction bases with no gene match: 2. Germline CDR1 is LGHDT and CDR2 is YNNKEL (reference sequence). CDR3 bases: TGTGCCAGCAGCCAATTGACAGGGTCTGGAAACACCATATATTTT. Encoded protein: CASSQLTGSGNTIYF.

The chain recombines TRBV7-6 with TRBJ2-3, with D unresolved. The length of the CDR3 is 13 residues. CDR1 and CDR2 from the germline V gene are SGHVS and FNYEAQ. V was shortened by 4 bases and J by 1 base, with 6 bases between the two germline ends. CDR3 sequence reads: CASSYPGTDTQYF. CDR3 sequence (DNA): TGTGCCAGCAGCTACCCAGGCACAGATACGCAGTATTTT.

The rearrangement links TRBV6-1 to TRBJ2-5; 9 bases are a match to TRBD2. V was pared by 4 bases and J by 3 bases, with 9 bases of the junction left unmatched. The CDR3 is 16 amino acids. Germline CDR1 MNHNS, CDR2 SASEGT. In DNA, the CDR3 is TGTGCCAGCAGTGTTTTCCGGACTAGCGCGAAAGAGACCCAGTACTTC. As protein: CASSVFRTSAKETQYF.

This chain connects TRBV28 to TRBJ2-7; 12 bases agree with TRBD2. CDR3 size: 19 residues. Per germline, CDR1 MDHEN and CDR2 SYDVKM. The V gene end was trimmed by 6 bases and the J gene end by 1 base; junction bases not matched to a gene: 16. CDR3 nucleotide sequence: TGTGCCAGCAGCCCCGGGACTAGCGGGTACCCCCTGATGTCCTACGAGCAGTACTTC. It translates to CASSPGTSGYPLMSYEQYF. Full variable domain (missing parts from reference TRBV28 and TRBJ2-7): DVKVTQSSRYLVKRTGEKVFLECVQDMDHENMFWYRQDPGLGLRLIYFSYDVKMKEKGDIPEGYSVSREKKERFSLILESASTNQTSMYLCASSPGTSGYPLMSYEQYFGPGTRLTVT.

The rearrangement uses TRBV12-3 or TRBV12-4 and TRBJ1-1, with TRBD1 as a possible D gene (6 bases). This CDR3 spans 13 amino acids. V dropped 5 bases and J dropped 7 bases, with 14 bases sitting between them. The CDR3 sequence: CASSVDRGSEAFF. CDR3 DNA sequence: TGTGCCAGCAGTGTGGACAGAGGGAGTGAAGCTTTCTTT.

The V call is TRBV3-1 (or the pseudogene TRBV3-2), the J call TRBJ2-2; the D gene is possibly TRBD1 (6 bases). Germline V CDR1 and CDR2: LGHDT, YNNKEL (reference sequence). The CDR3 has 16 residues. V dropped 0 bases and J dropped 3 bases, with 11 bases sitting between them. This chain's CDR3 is CASSQDWQGYTGELFF. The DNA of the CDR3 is TGTGCCAGCAGCCAAGATTGGCAGGGGTACACCGGGGAGCTGTTTTTT.

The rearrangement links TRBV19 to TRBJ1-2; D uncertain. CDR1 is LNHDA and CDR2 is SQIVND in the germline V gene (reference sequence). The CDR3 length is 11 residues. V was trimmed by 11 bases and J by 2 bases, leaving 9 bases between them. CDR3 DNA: TGTGCCTCCGAGAGGAACTATGGCTACACCTTC. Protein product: CASERNYGYTF.

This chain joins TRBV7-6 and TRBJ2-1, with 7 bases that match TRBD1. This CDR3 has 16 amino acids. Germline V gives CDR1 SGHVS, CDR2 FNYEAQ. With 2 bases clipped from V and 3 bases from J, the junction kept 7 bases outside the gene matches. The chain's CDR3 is CASSLRTGHSYNEQFF. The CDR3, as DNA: TGTGCCAGCAGCTTAAGGACAGGCCACAGCTACAATGAGCAGTTCTTC.

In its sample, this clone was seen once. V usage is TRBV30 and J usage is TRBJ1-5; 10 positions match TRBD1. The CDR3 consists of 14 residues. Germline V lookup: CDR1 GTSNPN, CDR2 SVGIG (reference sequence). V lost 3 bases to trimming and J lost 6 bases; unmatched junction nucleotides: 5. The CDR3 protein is CAWSAGTGAQPQHF. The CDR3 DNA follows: TGTGCCTGGAGCGCCGGGACAGGGGCTCAGCCCCAGCATTTT.

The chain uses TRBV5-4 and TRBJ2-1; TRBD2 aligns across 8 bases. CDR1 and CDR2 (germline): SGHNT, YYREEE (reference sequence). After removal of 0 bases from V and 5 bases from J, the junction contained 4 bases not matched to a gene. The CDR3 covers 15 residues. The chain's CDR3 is CASSLDSGSDNEQFF. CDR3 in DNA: TGTGCCAGCAGCTTGGACAGCGGGAGTGACAATGAGCAGTTCTTC.

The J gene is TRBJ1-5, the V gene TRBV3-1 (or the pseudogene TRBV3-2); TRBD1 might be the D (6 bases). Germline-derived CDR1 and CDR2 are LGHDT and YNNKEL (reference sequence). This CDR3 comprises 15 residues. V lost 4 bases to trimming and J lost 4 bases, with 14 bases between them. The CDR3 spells CASSRGRGDNQPQHF. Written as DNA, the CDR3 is TGTGCCAGCAGCCGGGGCAGGGGTGATAATCAGCCCCAGCATTTT.

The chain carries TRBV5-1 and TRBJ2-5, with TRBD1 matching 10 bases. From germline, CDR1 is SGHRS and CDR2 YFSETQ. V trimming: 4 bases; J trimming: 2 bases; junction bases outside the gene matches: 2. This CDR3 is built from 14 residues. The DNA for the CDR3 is TGCGCCAGCAGCCCGGGACAGGGGCAAGAGACCCAGTACTTC. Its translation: CASSPGQGQETQYF.

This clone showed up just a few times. CDR3: CAWSYRDGYTF. CDR3 sequence (DNA): TGTGCCTGGAGTTACAGGGATGGCTACACCTTC. This chain joins TRBV30 and TRBJ1-2; D may be TRBD1 (6 bases). Germline V gene lookup returns CDR1 GTSNPN and CDR2 SVGIG (reference sequence). This CDR3 spans 11 amino acids. Trimming left V 2 bases short and J 6 bases short, with 7 bases between.

CDR3: CATSDLGTGQETQYF. In nucleotides, the CDR3 is TGTGCCACCAGTGATTTGGGGACAGGGCAAGAGACCCAGTACTTC. The chain is built from TRBV24-1 and TRBJ2-5; 9 positions agree with TRBD1. The CDR3 totals 15 residues. The V gene's germline CDR1 is KGHDR and CDR2 SFDVKD. V lost 0 bases and J lost 2; bases outside the gene matches: 0.